This T cell receptor beta chain was obtained from a study of blood T cells in healthy people across ages. This clonotype was seen ten or more times. CDR3 length equals 11 residues. Germline V gives CDR1 DFQATT, CDR2 SNEGSKA (reference sequence). The germline V and J ends were trimmed by 6 bases and 1 base, with 7 bases remaining between them. PCR was performed a second time for 7 to 11 cycles using a sample-barcoded 5' primer and a J-beta primer mix. TCRdb re-derived calls from the 5' RACE reads in MiXCR, one entry per CDR3 protein. The sample has around 1.5 million distinct CDR3 sequences; about 31% are singletons.

The chain carries TRBV20-1 and TRBJ2-7; the D gene is possibly TRBD1 (6 bases). Sequenced sample: blood. This clonotype originated in a woman in her 30s in good health. The CDR3 here is CSADRSYEQYF. The CDR3 DNA reads TGCAGTGCCGACAGGTCCTACGAGCAGTACTTC.